The T cell receptor (beta chain) described here comes from a study of identical twins. Whole-study results and caveats: One should note that invariant MAIT and iNKT cells could partly confound zero-insertion analyses. There was more out-of-frame TCR alpha sharing in monozygotic twins than models estimated.

Ten or more counts support this clonotype. Its antigen remains unidentified. MiXCR, run by TCRdb on the 5' RACE reads, gives a single entry per CDR3 protein. The sample contains about 280,000 distinct CDR3 sequences, about 8.3% of which appear only once. This sample was shared with a second study, whose subject was yellow fever vaccine responses in identical twins.

The TCR sequence derives from a woman aged 18-35 years in good health. The sample was memory (CD45RO+) T cells sorted from blood.

The CDR3 is CASSLGQVGLLHTGELFF. The CDR3 DNA reads TGTGCCAGCAGCTTAGGACAGGTTGGCCTTCTCCACACCGGGGAGCTGTTTTTT. The chain combines TRBV7-3 with TRBJ2-2; TRBD1 matches 7 bases. With 2 bases clipped from V and 3 bases from J, the junction kept 12 bases outside the gene matches. Germline CDR1 reads SGHTA; CDR2 reads FQGTGA. This CDR3 has 18 amino acids.